The clone carrying this T cell receptor beta chain was seen repeatedly, ten times or more. No antigen is known for it. This sample was taken from a study of response to subunit inactivated influenza vaccine. The CDR3 consists of 19 residues. Trimming took 3 bases from V and 0 from J; bases not matched to a gene: 13. Germline loops: CDR1 KGHSH, CDR2 LQKENI. Points from the study as a whole: Authors suggested that a seasonal influenza vaccination recruits few new T cells each time.

TCRdb re-called the RT-PCR reads with MiXCR, one entry per CDR3 protein. The data contain about 500,000 distinct CDR3 sequences, 6% to 9% of them singletons. This chain joins TRBV18 and TRBJ2-4; TRBD1 agrees at 8 bases. The source was PBMCs from blood, collected around 2 years after vaccination. The origin of this receptor is a man between 50 and 69 years old who received an inactivated influenza vaccine. The CDR3 DNA is TGTGCCAGCTCACCCCGGGACAGGAGGCCCGATTTAGCCAAAAACATTCAGTACTTC. This encodes CASSPRDRRPDLAKNIQYF.